This entry lists 12 T cell receptor beta chains sequenced from one sample in a study of CD8 T cells in ankylosing spondylitis. Points from the study as a whole: Seemingly characteristic of ankylosing spondylitis blood was a TCR beta motif consisting of about 8 highly homologous variants.

TCRdb analysed the 5' RACE reads with MiXCR anew, one entry per CDR3 protein. This table holds 700,000 to 1,000,000 distinct CDR3 sequences, about an eighth found once. These receptors have no known antigen. The sequencing input was blood, either unsorted or a sorted T cell fraction (not recorded which). These receptor sequences come from a male donor with ankylosing spondylitis.

This clonotype was seen at least ten times. V and J are TRBV6-2 or TRBV6-3 and TRBJ1-5; D is unresolved. Germline V gene sequence: CDR1 MNHEY, CDR2 SVGEGT. V dropped 5 bases and J dropped 1 base, with 12 bases sitting between them. This CDR3 has 15 residues. CDR3 sequence: CASSTAGESNQPQHF. The CDR3 nucleotides are TGTGCCAGCAGTACCGCCGGGGAGAGCAATCAGCCCCAGCATTTT.

This chain uses TRBV7-8 with TRBJ2-5; 10 bases map to TRBD2. V shed 5 bases, J shed 5 bases, and the junction held 8 bases outside the gene matches. The CDR3 consists of 15 residues. Germline V gene lookup returns CDR1 SGHVS and CDR2 FQNEAQ. CDR3 loop: CASSPLAGKSETQYF. DNA of the CDR3: TGTGCCAGCAGCCCACTAGCGGGGAAGTCGGAGACCCAGTACTTC. The full variable domain, rest sourced from reference TRBV7-8 and TRBJ2-5, is GAGVSQSPRYKVAKRGQDVALRCDPISGHVSLFWYQQALGQGPEFLTYFQNEAQLDKSGLPSDRFFAERPEGSVSTLKIQRTQQEDSAVYLCASSPLAGKSETQYFGPGTRLLVL.

The CDR3 DNA reads TGTGCCAGCAGGCACGGGAGAGAAGCTTTCTTT. It specifies CASRHGREAFF. The rearrangement uses TRBV7-8 and TRBJ1-1, with D unclear. CDR1 and CDR2 (germline): SGHVS, FQNEAQ. Trimming pared 6 bases from V and 8 bases from J, leaving 10 bases between. The CDR3 contains 11 residues.

This clonotype was recorded a few times. J is TRBJ1-2 and V is TRBV6-1; 7 bases align to TRBD1. The CDR3 has 16 residues. From germline, CDR1 is MNHNS and CDR2 SASEGT. The V gene end was trimmed by 6 bases and the J gene end by 2 bases; junction bases not matched to a gene: 12. The CDR3 spells CASSPINRQGNYGYTF. CDR3 DNA: TGTGCCAGCAGCCCAATTAACCGACAGGGAAACTATGGCTACACCTTC.

A few counts support this clonotype. The rearrangement joins TRBV6-2 or TRBV6-3 to TRBJ2-7, with a possible D match to TRBD1 (6 bases). The CDR3 is 16 residues long. V was cut by 0 bases and J by 1 base, with 13 bases left in between. Per the germline V gene, CDR1 is MNHEY and CDR2 is SVGEGT. The CDR3 nucleotides are TGTGCCAGCAGTTACTCGATAGCAGGACAGTCCTACGAGCAGTACTTC. It codes for CASSYSIAGQSYEQYF.

This clonotype was picked up many times. One end of the junction varies from germline; a read error may be responsible. The chain combines TRBV7-9 with TRBJ2-7; no reliable D call. This CDR3 contains 11 residues. Germline assignment: CDR1 SEHNR and CDR2 FQNEAQ (reference sequence). CDR3 sequence (DNA): TGCGCCAGCAGCCCTAGACACGAGCAGTACTTC. Protein sequence: CASSPRHEQYF.

The CDR3 sequence is CAWREILYNEQFF. CDR3 DNA: TGTGCCTGGAGAGAGATCCTTTACAATGAGCAGTTCTTC. The rearrangement joins TRBV30 to TRBJ2-1; D remains unclear. This CDR3 comprises 13 residues. V was pared by 3 bases and J by 4 bases, with 10 bases between. Germline lookup yields CDR1 GTSNPN and CDR2 SVGIG (reference sequence).

This clonotype was recorded a few times. The rearrangement links TRBV20-1 to TRBJ2-1; D call uncertain. V was pared by 6 bases and J by 9 bases, with 21 bases between. CDR1 and CDR2 (germline): DFQATT, SNEGSKA (reference sequence). The CDR3 has 14 amino acids. The CDR3 protein is CSAHISPSTPEQFF. Here the CDR3 DNA reads TGCAGTGCCCACATCTCCCCGTCGACACCTGAGCAGTTCTTC.

This clonotype was counted between two and nine times. The rearrangement links TRBV6-1 to TRBJ2-7, with 9 bases identical to TRBD2. Looked up from germline, CDR1 is MNHNS and CDR2 is SASEGT. After removal of 7 bases from V and 3 bases from J, the junction contained 7 bases not matched to a gene. This CDR3 comprises 14 residues. The CDR3 is CASKEGLANYEQYF. Here the CDR3 DNA reads TGTGCCAGCAAAGAAGGACTAGCGAACTACGAGCAGTACTTC.

This clonotype was found a few times. The chain links TRBV20-1 to TRBJ2-1; 10 bases fit TRBD1. The CDR3 runs 14 residues. Germline V gives CDR1 DFQATT, CDR2 SNEGSKA (reference sequence). V dropped 4 bases and J dropped 3; count of bases not matched to a gene: 3. The CDR3: CSAIGTGVYNEQFF. The CDR3 nucleotides read TGCAGTGCTATAGGGACAGGGGTCTACAATGAGCAGTTCTTC.

The chain links TRBV6-1 to TRBJ2-7; 7 positions match TRBD1. The germline V gene encodes CDR1 MNHNS and CDR2 SASEGT. The CDR3 extends over 15 amino acids. The V and J ends lost 6 bases and 0 bases, in that order; junction bases with no gene match: 8. The CDR3 DNA reads TGTGCCAGCAGGGTCACGGCAGGGGGCTCCTACGAGCAGTACTTC. This sequence encodes CASRVTAGGSYEQYF.

This clonotype showed up many times. The V and J genes are TRBV9 and TRBJ2-5; TRBD2 aligns across 11 bases. The CDR3 runs to 17 residues. V gave up 2 bases and J gave up 1 base; unmatched junction bases: 7. In germline, CDR1 is SGDLS, CDR2 YYNGEE. The CDR3 bases are TGTGCCAGCAGCGTGGGGAGACTAGCGGGATCCCAAGAGACCCAGTACTTC. This codes for CASSVGRLAGSQETQYF.